A single sample gave rise to the 5 T cell receptor beta chains below, sequenced in a study of identifying expanded T cells in peripheral blood. Profiling relied on immunoSEQ multiplex PCR, and the TCRdb table lists in-frame clones only, not all of them. The sample gives about 85,000 clones, around 89% of which show up once; around 3% is in the top ten. The sample consisted of blood. Source of these receptors: a person aged 18-69 years in good health.

J is TRBJ2-2 and V is TRBV7-2, with D unresolved. Germline V lookup: CDR1 SGHTA, CDR2 FQGNSA. V lost 3 bases to trimming and J lost 2 bases, with 10 bases between them. This CDR3 has 15 residues. CDR3 protein: CASSFLPSNTGELFF. The DNA for the CDR3 is TGTGCCAGCAGCTTCTTACCGAGTAACACCGGGGAGCTGTTTTTT.

V and J are TRBV19 and TRBJ2-3; no clear D gene. Germline V CDR1 and CDR2: LNHDA, SQIVND (reference sequence). V lost 3 bases and J lost 6, with 7 bases in between. CDR3 length: 12 residues. CDR3 sequence reads: CASSIGPDTQYF. The CDR3 bases are TGTGCCAGTAGTATCGGGCCGGATACGCAGTATTTT.

This clone is a singleton in its sample. This sequence joins TRBV5-5 and TRBJ1-1, with D possibly matching TRBD1 (5 bases). The germline V gene encodes CDR1 SGHKS and CDR2 YYEKEE (reference sequence). The V gene lost 3 bases and the J gene lost 8 bases, with 8 bases spanning the gap. The CDR3 is 11 residues long. The CDR3 spells CASSSWGEAFF. In DNA, the CDR3 is TGTGCCAGCAGCTCTTGGGGGGAAGCTTTCTTT.

V and J are TRBV19 and TRBJ2-1; D is unresolved. V was pared by 4 bases and J by 6 bases, with 16 bases between. Germline CDR1 reads LNHDA; CDR2 reads SQIVND (reference sequence). The length of the CDR3 is 15 residues. As DNA, the CDR3 is TGTGCCAGTAGTACTTACGGCTTTCCTCGCAATGAGCAGTTCTTC. Its protein product is CASSTYGFPRNEQFF.

This chain links TRBV2 with TRBJ2-2, with TRBD2 as a possible D gene (5 bases). The CDR3 is 16 residues long. The germline V gene has CDR1 SNHLY and CDR2 FYNNEI. The V end was cut by 2 bases, the J end by 2 bases, with 12 bases between. The CDR3 is CASSERVGVNTGELFF. The CDR3 DNA follows: TGTGCCAGCAGTGAACGTGTCGGGGTTAACACCGGGGAGCTGTTTTTT. The complete variable domain, with remaining parts taken from reference TRBV2 and TRBJ2-2, reads EPEVTQTPSHQVTQMGQEVILRCVPISNHLYFYWYRQILGQKVEFLVSFYNNEISEKSEIFDDQFSVERPDGSNFTLKIRSTKLEDSAMYFCASSERVGVNTGELFFGEGSRLTVL.